This entry lists 23 T cell receptor beta chains sequenced from one sample in a study of T-cell memory formation after mild COVID-19 (dated by TCRdb to the early 2020s). The method behind the library was 5' RACE. The sequencer listed for this sample is Illumina NovaSeq 6000. TCRdb itself trimmed the public reads at Q25 with fastp, ran MiXCR and retained productive beta chains. Each CDR3 protein appears once, grouped with its most common genes and DNA. The sample profile shows a few hundred thousand distinct CDR3 sequences; more than 20% of them were found once. Under 15% of the sample rests with the top ten. Sequencing used PBMCs or a T cell subset sorted from them (not recorded which). Receptors originate from an adult woman who had mild COVID-19 (a few samples of this study predate the infection). The sample titles of this study are shuffled in the database, so cell type and time point are left out; the donor was told from shared clones.

This clonotype came up a few times. The chain is built from TRBV6-2 or TRBV6-3 and TRBJ2-7, with 14 bases identical to TRBD2. The V gene end was trimmed by 6 bases and the J gene end by 4 bases; junction bases not matched to a gene: 11. There are 17 residues in the CDR3. Per the germline V gene, CDR1 is MNHEY and CDR2 is SVGEGT. The CDR3: CASRPGTSGRGGYEQYF. The CDR3 DNA reads TGTGCCAGCAGACCCGGGACTAGCGGGAGAGGTGGATACGAGCAGTACTTC.

This sequence joins TRBV5-1 and TRBJ1-6, with 8 bases aligning to TRBD1. This CDR3 has 15 residues. Trimming took 2 bases from V and 7 from J; bases not matched to a gene: 5. Germline CDR1 reads SGHRS; CDR2 reads YFSETQ. The CDR3 sequence: CASSLPGQVNSPLHF. In nucleotides, the CDR3 is TGCGCCAGCAGCTTACCGGGACAGGTGAATTCACCCCTCCACTTT. Drawing the rest from reference TRBV5-1 and TRBJ1-6, the complete variable domain is KAGVTQTPRYLIKTRGQQVTLSCSPISGHRSVSWYQQTPGQGLQFLFEYFSETQRNKGNFPGRFSGRQFSNSRSEMNVSTLELGDSALYLCASSLPGQVNSPLHFGNGTRLTVT.

Of note for this clonotype: Compared with germline, one end of the junction differs, possibly owing to a read error. V usage is TRBV6-2 or TRBV6-3 and J usage is TRBJ2-1; D is possibly TRBD1 (6 bases). The CDR3 totals 14 residues. Germline CDR1 and CDR2: MNHEY and SVGEGT. The CDR3 sequence is CASSYSRDTMISYF. Here the CDR3 DNA reads TGTGCCAGCAGTTATTCCCGGGACACGATGATCTCCTACTTC.

This rearrangement joins TRBV5-1 to TRBJ1-2, with TRBD1 identical over 7 bases. Germline trimming cut 4 bases from V and 4 bases from J; bases unmatched to any gene: 7. CDR1 and CDR2 (germline): SGHRS, YFSETQ. The CDR3 loop spans 14 amino acids. Written as DNA, the CDR3 is TGCGCCAGCAGCACCAGACAGGGATCCTATGGCTACACCTTC. This translates into CASSTRQGSYGYTF.

This clonotype has a handful of counts. The gene calls are TRBV29-1 and TRBJ2-3, with D perhaps matching TRBD1 (5 bases). V was cut by 6 bases and J by 5 bases, with 18 bases left in between. The CDR3 covers 14 residues. Germline-derived CDR1 and CDR2 are SQVTM and ANQGSEA. CDR3 loop: CSVIEWKGQDTQYF. The CDR3, as DNA: TGCAGCGTAATCGAGTGGAAGGGGCAAGATACGCAGTATTTT.

V usage is TRBV27 and J usage is TRBJ2-5; D remains unclear. V lost 3 bases to trimming and J lost 3 bases, with 14 bases between them. The CDR3 loop spans 15 amino acids. Looked up from germline, CDR1 is MNHEY and CDR2 is SMNVEV (reference sequence). CDR3 sequence (DNA): TGTGCCAGCAGTTTCCTGCCCGTTCAGGAAGAGACCCAGTACTTC. It translates to CASSFLPVQEETQYF.

This clonotype occurred a few times. V and J are TRBV11-2 and TRBJ2-5; D may be TRBD2 (5 bases). This CDR3 is 13 amino acids long. The V gene lost 0 bases and the J gene lost 9 bases, with 11 bases spanning the gap. CDR1 SGHAT and CDR2 FQNNGV come from the germline V gene. The CDR3 coding sequence is TGTGCCAGCAGCTTAGAAGCAGCCGGGGCCCAGTACTTC. Translating it yields CASSLEAAGAQYF.

Only a few counts were recorded for this clonotype. CDR3 DNA sequence: TGTGCCAGCAGCGGAGGACAGGGGGCCGGGGAGCTGTTTTTT. This codes for CASSGGQGAGELFF. The J gene is TRBJ2-2, the V gene TRBV9; 10 nucleotides line up with TRBD1. This CDR3 has 14 residues. The germline V gene has CDR1 SGDLS and CDR2 YYNGEE. Trimming at V came to 3 bases and at J to 6 bases, leaving 2 bases not matched to a gene.

This clonotype came up many times. The chain has TRBV19 and TRBJ2-2, with D perhaps matching TRBD1 or TRBD2 (6 bases each). The CDR3 has 15 amino acids. V dropped 7 bases and J dropped 6 bases, with 18 bases sitting between them. Germline V gene lookup returns CDR1 LNHDA and CDR2 SQIVND (reference sequence). For the CDR3, the DNA is TGTGCCAGTACCGGGGGCCACCTGGTGTCCGGGGAGCTGTTTTTT. This sequence encodes CASTGGHLVSGELFF. Combining the CDR3 with reference TRBV19 and TRBJ2-2 gives the whole variable domain DGGITQSPKYLFRKEGQNVTLSCEQNLNHDAMYWYRQDPGQGLRLIYYSQIVNDFQKGDIAEGYSVSREKKESFPLTVTSAQKNPTAFYLCASTGGHLVSGELFFGEGSRLTVL.

This clonotype occurred a few times. This chain connects TRBV5-1 to TRBJ1-1, with TRBD1 identical over 9 bases. The CDR3 contains 14 residues. With V trimmed by 4 bases and J by 11 bases, 12 bases remained unmatched. The V gene's germline CDR1 is SGHRS and CDR2 YFSETQ. CDR3 amino acids: CASSTSGTGLRAFF. As DNA, the CDR3 is TGCGCCAGCAGCACATCCGGGACAGGGCTTCGGGCTTTCTTT.

The V call is TRBV20-1, the J call TRBJ2-2, with 8 nucleotides matching TRBD2. The CDR3 runs 13 residues. After removal of 5 bases from V and 7 bases from J, the junction contained 6 bases not matched to a gene. Looked up from germline, CDR1 is DFQATT and CDR2 is SNEGSKA (reference sequence). The CDR3 region is CSAPGGLYGELFF. The DNA of the CDR3 is TGCAGTGCTCCGGGAGGGCTATACGGGGAGCTGTTTTTT.

This clonotype was detected only a few times. The chain uses TRBV7-2 and TRBJ1-2; D is unclear. This CDR3 has 13 amino acids. Trimming took 3 bases from V and 2 from J, leaving 7 bases between them. Germline V gives CDR1 SGHTA, CDR2 FQGNSA. The CDR3 loop is CASSFYGNYGYTF. CDR3 in DNA: TGTGCCAGCAGCTTCTACGGGAACTATGGCTACACCTTC.

The genes are TRBV30 and TRBJ2-3; D may be TRBD2 (6 bases). The CDR3 loop spans 13 amino acids. The germline V gene has CDR1 GTSNPN and CDR2 SVGIG (reference sequence). V was trimmed by 2 bases and J by 6 bases, leaving 12 bases between them. The DNA for the CDR3 is TGTGCCTGGAGTAGGAGGGGCGGCGATACGCAGTATTTT. This encodes CAWSRRGGDTQYF.

V gene TRBV12-5 combines with J gene TRBJ2-1, with 7 positions matching TRBD2. Germline V gene sequence: CDR1 LGHNT, CDR2 FRNRAP. J gave up 7 bases and V 6 bases, and 3 bases lay outside the gene matches. The CDR3 consists of 12 residues. The CDR3 nucleotides read TGTGCTAGTGGGAGGGGAGGGAATGAGCAGTTCTTC. This translates into CASGRGGNEQFF.

Only a few counts were recorded for this clonotype. The chain employs TRBV12-3 or TRBV12-4 and TRBJ2-1; the D gene is possibly TRBD2 (5 bases). The CDR3 sequence is 15 residues long. Trimming took off 5 bases at V and 2 bases at J, with 13 bases between the two ends. The CDR3 DNA reads TGTGCCAGCAGTCCTGGTCGGAGGACCTACAATGAGCAGTTCTTC. It yields the protein CASSPGRRTYNEQFF.

This clonotype has more than one count but fewer than ten. The chain uses TRBV27 and TRBJ2-3; D might be TRBD2 (5 bases). This CDR3 spans 16 amino acids. Germline-derived CDR1 and CDR2 are MNHEY and SMNVEV (reference sequence). V lost 5 bases and J lost 4, with 19 bases in between. The CDR3 region is CASSQSAEAFSDTQYF. As DNA, the CDR3 is TGTGCCAGCAGTCAATCCGCGGAGGCCTTTTCAGATACGCAGTATTTT.

V is TRBV18 and J is TRBJ2-3; D unresolved. From germline, CDR1 is KGHSH and CDR2 LQKENI. The CDR3 is 16 residues long. Trimming took off 1 base at V and 0 bases at J, with 11 bases between the two ends. In DNA form, the CDR3 reads TGTGCCAGCTCACCACGGGCAGGAGAGAGCACAGATACGCAGTATTTT. It is translated as CASSPRAGESTDTQYF.

This chain connects TRBV5-1 to TRBJ1-1; 7 bases match TRBD1. Losses at the gene ends were 2 bases for V and 7 bases for J; bases not matched to a gene: 5. CDR1 is SGHRS, CDR2 YFSETQ, per germline. The CDR3 spans 13 residues. CDR3 loop: CASSLQGLYEAFF. CDR3 sequence (DNA): TGCGCCAGCAGCTTACAGGGGCTGTATGAAGCTTTCTTT.

The sample holds a few counts of this clonotype. The CDR3 DNA sequence: TGTGCCAGCAGCTTAGGGGGCAGTTCGAACACCGGGGAGCTGTTTTTT. Its protein is CASSLGGSSNTGELFF. The chain uses TRBV11-2 and TRBJ2-2, with D possibly matching TRBD1 (5 bases). The CDR3 spans 16 residues. Germline CDR1 reads SGHAT; CDR2 reads FQNNGV. Trimming removed 1 base at V and 0 bases at J, with 9 bases between.

This clonotype was detected only a few times. The J gene is TRBJ1-1, the V gene TRBV6-6; TRBD1 might be the D (6 bases). Trimming shortened V by 2 bases and J by 1 base, and 8 bases separated the two germline ends. This CDR3 comprises 14 residues. Germline CDR1 is MNHNY and CDR2 is SVGAGI (reference sequence). The CDR3 loop reads CASSYQDRNTEAFF. In DNA, the CDR3 is TGTGCCAGCAGTTACCAGGACAGGAACACTGAAGCTTTCTTT.

In its sample, this clonotype was seen a few times. The V and J genes are TRBV7-6 and TRBJ2-3; weak D call: TRBD2 (6 bases). V was clipped by 2 bases and J by 1 base, with 16 bases between them. There are 17 residues in the CDR3. Germline V gene sequence: CDR1 SGHVS, CDR2 FNYEAQ. The DNA of the CDR3 is TGTGCCAGCAGCTTAAGTGGTTCCTGGGGGGGCACAGATACGCAGTATTTT. Translated, it gives CASSLSGSWGGTDTQYF.

V is TRBV6-5 and J is TRBJ2-5; TRBD2 is a possible D gene (5 bases). The V end lost 5 bases, the J end lost 4 bases, and 14 bases lay between the germline ends. Germline lookup yields CDR1 MNHEY and CDR2 SVGAGI. The CDR3 has 14 residues. CDR3 amino acids: CASSRSVGRETQYF. For the CDR3, the DNA is TGTGCCAGCAGTCGCTCGGTGGGGAGAGAGACCCAGTACTTC.

The chain employs TRBV5-5 and TRBJ1-1; no definite D call. V gave up 4 bases and J gave up 8 bases, with 12 bases separating them. Germline V gives CDR1 SGHKS, CDR2 YYEKEE (reference sequence). This CDR3 comprises 12 residues. CDR3 amino acids: CASSLSPREAFF. DNA for the CDR3: TGTGCCAGCAGCCTAAGCCCCAGAGAAGCTTTCTTT. The full variable domain, completed using reference TRBV5-5 and TRBJ1-1, is DAGVTQSPTHLIKTRGQQVTLRCSPISGHKSVSWYQQVLGQGPQFIFQYYEKEERGRGNFPDRFSARQFPNYSSELNVNALLLGDSALYLCASSLSPREAFFGQGTRLTVV.